Below, 9 T cell receptor beta chains from the same sample are listed, as sequenced in a study of blood T cell repertoires in COVID-19. Measured with immunoSEQ multiplex PCR; TCRdb has only the in-frame clones, and not every one. In the table there are some 150,000 clones, approximately 86% of which are singletons. Sequenced: peripheral blood. The receptors come from an elderly woman in a cohort sampled during active or convalescent COVID-19.

This sequence joins TRBV11-2 and TRBJ2-1, with TRBD2 matching over 8 bases. The junction had 5 bases not matched to a gene; V was cut back by 1 base and J by 0 bases. CDR3 length: 17 amino acids. Germline V lookup: CDR1 SGHAT, CDR2 FQNNGV. CDR3 DNA sequence: TGTGCCAGCAGCTTAGGCGAGCGGGAGAGCTCCTACAATGAGCAGTTCTTC. This encodes CASSLGERESSYNEQFF. The variable domain in full, with the rest retrieved from reference TRBV11-2 and TRBJ2-1, is EAGVAQSPRYKIIEKRQSVAFWCNPISGHATLYWYQQILGQGPKLLIQFQNNGVVDDSQLPKDRFSAERLKGVDSTLKIQPAKLEDSAVYLCASSLGERESSYNEQFFGPGTRLTVL.

The chain joins TRBV18 to TRBJ2-3, with TRBD2 identical over 11 bases. Losses at the gene ends were 1 base for V and 6 bases for J; bases not matched to a gene: 6. Germline V gene lookup returns CDR1 KGHSH and CDR2 LQKENI. This CDR3 is 16 amino acids long. The CDR3 here is CASSPQLAGDADTQYF. CDR3 in DNA: TGTGCCAGCTCACCACAACTAGCGGGAGATGCGGATACGCAGTATTTT. Filled out from reference TRBV18 and TRBJ2-3, the complete variable domain reads NAGVMQNPRHLVRRRGQEARLRCSPMKGHSHVYWYRQLPEEGLKFMVYLQKENIIDESGMPKERFSAEFPKEGPSILRIQQVVRGDSAAYFCASSPQLAGDADTQYFGPGTRLTVL.

This clone was counted between two and nine times. Other DNA sequences in this specimen translate into the identical CDR3. The rearrangement links TRBV5-4 to TRBJ2-1; 8 nucleotides agree with TRBD2. Germline CDR1 and CDR2: SGHNT and YYREEE (reference sequence). This CDR3 region has 15 residues. The ends lost 4 bases at V and 3 bases at J; junction bases unmatched: 6. This CDR3 reads CASSLSGGGYNEQFF. For the CDR3, the DNA is TGTGCCAGCAGCCTCAGCGGGGGAGGCTACAATGAGCAGTTCTTC. The whole variable domain, filled in from reference TRBV5-4 and TRBJ2-1, reads ETGVTQSPTHLIKTRGQQVTLRCSSQSGHNTVSWYQQALGQGPQFIFQYYREEENGRGNFPPRFSGLQFPNYSSELNVNALELDDSALYLCASSLSGGGYNEQFFGPGTRLTVL.

CDR3 amino acids: CSVSGDYGYTF. The CDR3 nucleotides are TGCAGCGTTTCAGGGGACTATGGCTACACCTTC. This sequence joins TRBV29-1 and TRBJ1-2; a possible D gene is TRBD1 (6 bases). V was cut by 5 bases and J by 3 bases, with 7 bases left in between. The germline CDR1 and CDR2 sequences are SQVTM and ANQGSEA. CDR3 length equals 11 residues.

CDR3 in DNA: TGTGCCAGCACGAGTATTTATCAGCCCCAGCATTTT. This encodes CASTSIYQPQHF. The V and J genes are TRBV6-5 and TRBJ1-5; D is ambiguous. The CDR3 is 12 residues long. Germline V lookup: CDR1 MNHEY, CDR2 SVGAGI. The ends were cut back, 7 bases at V and 5 bases at J, with 9 bases in the middle.

This clone has more than one count but fewer than ten. The chain employs TRBV6-5 and TRBJ2-3; 14 bases agree with TRBD2. Unmatched junction bases numbered 7, after V lost 2 bases and J lost 9 bases. Germline-derived CDR1 and CDR2 are MNHEY and SVGAGI. The CDR3 spans 16 residues. The CDR3 sequence: CASSYGTSGGSGTQYF. The CDR3 nucleotides are TGTGCCAGCAGTTACGGGACTAGCGGGGGCTCCGGGACGCAGTATTTT.

This clone was seen once. The gene calls are TRBV6-5 and TRBJ1-4, with D tentatively TRBD1 (6 bases). Germline lookup yields CDR1 MNHEY and CDR2 SVGAGI. This CDR3 contains 15 residues. With 6 bases removed from V and 7 bases from J, the gap between germline ends came to 18 bases. CDR3 region: CASRTYREGGEKLFF. CDR3 nucleotide sequence: TGTGCCAGCAGGACTTACAGGGAGGGGGGTGAAAAACTGTTTTTT.

The chain couples TRBV4-1 to TRBJ1-3; 7 nucleotides line up with TRBD1. From germline, CDR1 is MGHRA and CDR2 YSYEKL. The length of the CDR3 is 17 residues. With 0 bases clipped from V and 1 base from J, the junction kept 6 bases outside the gene matches. CDR3 residues: CASSQERTGGSGNTIYF. CDR3 nucleotides: TGCGCCAGCAGCCAAGAGAGGACAGGTGGATCTGGAAACACCATATATTTT.

V usage is TRBV7-2 and J usage is TRBJ1-2; 8 bases fit TRBD1. Trimming at V came to 4 bases and at J to 5 bases, leaving 6 bases not matched to a gene. Germline CDR1 SGHTA, CDR2 FQGNSA. The CDR3 loop spans 14 amino acids. The CDR3 nucleotides read TGTGCCAGCAGCTCTACAGGGGGAGAGTATGGCTACACCTTC. As protein: CASSSTGGEYGYTF.